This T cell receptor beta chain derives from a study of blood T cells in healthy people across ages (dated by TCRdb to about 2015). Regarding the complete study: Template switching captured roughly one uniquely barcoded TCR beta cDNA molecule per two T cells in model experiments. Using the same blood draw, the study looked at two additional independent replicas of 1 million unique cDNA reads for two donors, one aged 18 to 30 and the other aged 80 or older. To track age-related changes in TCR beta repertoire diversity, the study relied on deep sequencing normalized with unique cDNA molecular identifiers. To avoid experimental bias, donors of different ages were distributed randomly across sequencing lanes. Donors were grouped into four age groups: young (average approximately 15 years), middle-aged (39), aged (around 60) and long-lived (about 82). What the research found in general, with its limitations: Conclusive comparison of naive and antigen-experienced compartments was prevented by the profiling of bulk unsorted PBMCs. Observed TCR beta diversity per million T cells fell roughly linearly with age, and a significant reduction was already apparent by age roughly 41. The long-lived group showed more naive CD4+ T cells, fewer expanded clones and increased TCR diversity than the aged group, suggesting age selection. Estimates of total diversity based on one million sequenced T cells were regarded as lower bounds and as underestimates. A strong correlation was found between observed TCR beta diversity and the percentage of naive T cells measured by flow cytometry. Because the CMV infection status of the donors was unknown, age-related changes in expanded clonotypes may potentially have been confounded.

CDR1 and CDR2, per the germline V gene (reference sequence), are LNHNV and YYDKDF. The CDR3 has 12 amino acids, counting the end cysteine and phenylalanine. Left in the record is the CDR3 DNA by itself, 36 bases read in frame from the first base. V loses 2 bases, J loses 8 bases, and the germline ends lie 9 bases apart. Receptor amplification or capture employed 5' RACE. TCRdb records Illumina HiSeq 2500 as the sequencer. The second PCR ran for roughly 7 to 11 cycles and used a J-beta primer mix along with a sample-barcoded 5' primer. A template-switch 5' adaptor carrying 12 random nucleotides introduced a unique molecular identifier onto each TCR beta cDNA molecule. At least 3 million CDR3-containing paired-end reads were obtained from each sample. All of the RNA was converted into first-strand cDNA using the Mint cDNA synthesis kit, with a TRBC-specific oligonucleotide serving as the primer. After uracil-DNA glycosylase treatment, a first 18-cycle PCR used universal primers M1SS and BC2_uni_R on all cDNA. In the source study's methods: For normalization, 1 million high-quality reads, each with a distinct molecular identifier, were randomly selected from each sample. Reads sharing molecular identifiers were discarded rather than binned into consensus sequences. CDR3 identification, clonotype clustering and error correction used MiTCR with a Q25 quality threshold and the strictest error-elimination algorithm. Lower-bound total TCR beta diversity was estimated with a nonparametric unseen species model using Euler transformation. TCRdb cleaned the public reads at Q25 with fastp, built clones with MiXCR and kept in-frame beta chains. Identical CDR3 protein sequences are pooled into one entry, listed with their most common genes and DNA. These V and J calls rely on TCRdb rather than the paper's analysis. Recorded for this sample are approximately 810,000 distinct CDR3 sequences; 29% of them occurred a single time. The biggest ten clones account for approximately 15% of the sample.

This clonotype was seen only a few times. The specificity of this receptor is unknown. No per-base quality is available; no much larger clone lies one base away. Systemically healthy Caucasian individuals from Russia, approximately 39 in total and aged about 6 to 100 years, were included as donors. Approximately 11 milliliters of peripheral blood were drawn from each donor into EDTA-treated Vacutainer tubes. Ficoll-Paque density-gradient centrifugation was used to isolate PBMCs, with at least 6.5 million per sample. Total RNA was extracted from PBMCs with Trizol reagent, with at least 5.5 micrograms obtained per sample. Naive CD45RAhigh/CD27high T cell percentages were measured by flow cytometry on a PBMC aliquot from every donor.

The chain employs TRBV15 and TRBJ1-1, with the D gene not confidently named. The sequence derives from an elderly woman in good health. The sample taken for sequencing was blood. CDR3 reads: CATSRQESEAFF. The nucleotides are TGTGCCACCAGCAGACAGGAGTCGGAAGCTTTCTTT.